The 2 T cell receptor beta chains listed next were all sequenced from one sample in a study of blood T cell repertoires in COVID-19. Sequencing used immunoSEQ multiplex PCR; TCRdb keeps in-frame clones, though not all of them. The profile shows about 34,000 clones, 81% of them singletons. The source material was peripheral blood. The origin of the receptors is a man aged 65 to 85 with COVID-19, enrolled during active disease.

This chain links TRBV19 with TRBJ2-7, with 7 nucleotides matching TRBD1. Germline CDR1 reads LNHDA; CDR2 reads SQIVND (reference sequence). The trim removed 6 bases at V and 6 bases at J, leaving 8 bases unmatched. The CDR3 is made up of 13 amino acids. CDR3 DNA sequence: TGTGCCAGTAGCCGAGACAGGGAATCCGAGCAGTACTTC. Translation: CASSRDRESEQYF.

The genes are TRBV19 and TRBJ2-1; maybe TRBD2 (6 bases). The CDR3 extends over 15 amino acids. V was pared by 5 bases and J by 2 bases, with 13 bases between. Germline V CDR1 and CDR2: LNHDA, SQIVND (reference sequence). The CDR3 bases are TGTGCCAGTAGTGGATCAGGAGGGACCTACAATGAGCAGTTCTTC. Translation gives CASSGSGGTYNEQFF.